This is a list of T cell receptor beta chains from one sample in a study of cytomegalovirus exposure and HLA in healthy donors. Only in-frame clones appear in the TCRdb table, and some are missing; sequencing was by immunoSEQ multiplex PCR. Among over 120,000 clones listed, around 70% were seen once. The material sequenced was PBMCs. These receptors were obtained from a woman aged 60-75 years in good health and CMV-seropositive. Both conserved end residues are part of each CDR3. A D gene is named only where the DNA matches it firmly. The size of a clone is reported for some rows only, either as once, few or many, or as a class for expanded clones.

v_gene,j_gene,d_gene,abundance,CDR3aa,CDR3nt
TRBV2,TRBJ1-1,TRBD1,.,CASSEARTGNTEAFF,TGTGCCAGCAGTGAAGCCCGGACAGGGAACACTGAAGCTTTCTTT
TRBV6-1,TRBJ1-5,.,.,CASSDLSRQPQHF,TGTGCCAGCAGTGACTTGAGCCGTCAGCCCCAGCATTTT
TRBV29-1,TRBJ2-5,TRBD1,few,CSGDRGDQETQYF,TGCAGCGGGGACAGGGGTGATCAAGAGACCCAGTACTTC
TRBV10-3,TRBJ2-1,TRBD2,.,CAISEAGTSGNEQFF,TGTGCCATCAGTGAGGCCGGGACTAGCGGGAATGAGCAGTTCTTC
TRBV19,TRBJ1-3,TRBD1,.,CASSIGTGDGNTIYF,TGTGCCAGTAGTATCGGGACAGGGGATGGAAACACCATATATTTT
TRBV7-9,TRBJ1-1,.,.,CASSFLVESTEAFF,TGTGCCAGCAGCTTCCTAGTGGAATCCACTGAAGCTTTCTTT
TRBV5-6,TRBJ2-1,.,.,CASSPDGGGYNEQFF,TGTGCCAGCAGCCCGGATGGGGGAGGATACAATGAGCAGTTCTTC
TRBV25-1,TRBJ2-1,TRBD2,.,CASSELAGVKNEQFF,TGTGCCAGCAGTGAACTAGCGGGAGTAAAGAATGAGCAGTTCTTC
TRBV28,TRBJ2-7,.,.,CASSLPVPYEQYF,TGTGCCAGCAGTTTACCGGTCCCCTACGAGCAGTACTTC
TRBV19,TRBJ2-1,TRBD1,.,CASRDRGLWEQFF,TGTGCCAGTAGGGACAGGGGCCTCTGGGAGCAGTTCTTC
TRBV14,TRBJ2-7,TRBD2,.,CASSQGTSGDTYEQYF,TGTGCCAGCAGCCAAGGAACTAGCGGGGATACCTACGAGCAGTACTTC
TRBV19,TRBJ2-2,TRBD1,.,CASSMGTAFTGELFF,TGTGCCAGTAGTATGGGGACAGCGTTCACCGGGGAGCTGTTTTTT
TRBV5-1,TRBJ2-1,TRBD1,.,CASSPVTGTVYNEQFF,TGCGCCAGCAGCCCGGTTACAGGGACAGTCTACAATGAGCAGTTCTTC
TRBV28,TRBJ1-5,.,.,CASTRGGSNQPQHF,TGTGCCAGCACACGAGGGGGTAGCAATCAGCCCCAGCATTTT
TRBV19,TRBJ1-2,TRBD1,.,CASSRGQIYGYTF,TGTGCCAGTAGTCGGGGACAGATCTATGGCTACACCTTC
TRBV15,TRBJ1-2,.,.,CATSRDQPGRGGYTF,TGTGCCACCAGCAGAGATCAGCCAGGGCGAGGTGGCTACACCTTC
TRBV6-5,TRBJ2-7,TRBD1,.,CASSLGQGAAEQYF,TGTGCCAGCAGCCTGGGACAGGGGGCTGCGGAGCAGTACTTC
TRBV6-1,TRBJ1-3,.,.,CASRVGASNTIYF,TGTGCCAGCAGGGTGGGGGCTTCCAACACCATATATTTT
TRBV5-6,TRBJ1-2,.,.,CASSLSSGRPLYGYTF,TGTGCCAGCAGCTTGTCTTCCGGGAGACCGCTCTATGGCTACACCTTC
TRBV9,TRBJ1-1,TRBD1,.,CASSLRQGADTEAFF,TGTGCCAGCAGCCTCCGACAGGGGGCCGACACTGAAGCTTTCTTT
TRBV7-2,TRBJ2-7,.,.,CASSADRSLTYEQYF,TGTGCCAGCAGCGCAGACAGGTCACTTACCTACGAGCAGTACTTC
TRBV28,TRBJ2-3,.,.,CASRPSTGTQYF,TGTGCCAGCAGACCTAGCACGGGTACGCAGTATTTT
TRBV29-1,TRBJ1-4,.,.,CSVGYSNEKLFF,TGCAGCGTTGGATACTCGAATGAAAAACTGTTTTTT
TRBV28,TRBJ1-1,.,.,CASSLVSQGLYTEAFF,TGTGCCAGCAGTTTGGTGTCGCAGGGATTGTACACTGAAGCTTTCTTT
TRBV7-3,TRBJ1-1,.,.,CASSLAGTQNTEAFF,TGTGCCAGCAGCTTAGCCGGGACACAGAACACTGAAGCTTTCTTT
TRBV7-2,TRBJ2-5,TRBD2,.,CASSPRTSGLQETQYF,TGTGCCAGCAGCCCTAGGACTAGCGGGCTACAAGAGACCCAGTACTTC
TRBV10-3,TRBJ1-3,TRBD1,few,CAISETGAGNTIYF,TGTGCCATCAGTGAGACAGGGGCTGGAAACACCATATATTTT
TRBV19,TRBJ1-2,.,.,CASIGREERYTF,TGTGCCAGTATAGGCAGGGAAGAACGCTACACCTTC
TRBV18,TRBJ1-2,TRBD1,few,CASSPSGGGERYGYTF,TGTGCCAGCTCACCATCGGGAGGGGGCGAACGCTATGGCTACACCTTC
TRBV9,TRBJ2-7,.,once,CASSVYSSGEQYF,TGTGCCAGCAGCGTATATTCAAGCGGCGAGCAGTACTTC
TRBV2,TRBJ2-2,TRBD1,.,CASSGDRAYTGELFF,TGTGCCAGCAGTGGGGACAGGGCCTACACCGGGGAGCTGTTTTTT
TRBV29-1,TRBJ2-2,TRBD2,.,CSVAGALAGDNTGELFF,TGCAGCGTTGCTGGAGCCCTAGCGGGAGATAACACCGGGGAGCTGTTTTTT
TRBV5-1,TRBJ1-5,.,.,CASSPGDREPQHF,TGCGCCAGCAGCCCAGGGGACCGTGAGCCCCAGCATTTT
TRBV6-1,TRBJ2-5,TRBD2,.,CASSELGGRGETQYF,TGTGCCAGCAGTGAACTCGGCGGGAGAGGCGAGACCCAGTACTTC
TRBV9,TRBJ2-7,TRBD2,few,CASTREVSGASYEQYF,TGTGCCAGCACCCGAGAGGTTAGCGGGGCCTCCTACGAGCAGTACTTC
TRBV28,TRBJ2-7,.,.,CASLPAATYEQYF,TGTGCCAGCCTTCCAGCGGCGACTTACGAGCAGTACTTC
TRBV5-1,TRBJ1-5,TRBD1,.,CASSLQGDGNQPQHF,TGCGCCAGCAGCTTACAGGGGGATGGCAATCAGCCCCAGCATTTT
TRBV7-3,TRBJ2-5,TRBD2,.,CASGRAQETQYF,TGTGCCAGCGGGAGGGCCCAAGAGACCCAGTACTTC
TRBV28,TRBJ1-2,TRBD1,.,CASSGDSYYGYTF,TGTGCCAGCAGTGGGGACAGCTACTATGGCTACACCTTC
TRBV18,TRBJ1-3,.,.,CASSPNQGNTIYF,TGTGCCAGCTCACCTAACCAGGGAAACACCATATATTTT
TRBV28,TRBJ2-3,TRBD1,.,CASTLGGDRDAGDTQYF,TGTGCCAGCACCCTTGGGGGGGACAGGGACGCAGGTGATACGCAGTATTTT
TRBV5-1,TRBJ2-2,TRBD2,.,CASSLVAGNEGELFF,TGCGCCAGCAGCTTAGTAGCGGGAAATGAAGGGGAGCTGTTTTTT
TRBV19,TRBJ2-1,.,once,CASSIIGQNEQFF,TGTGCCAGTAGTATAATTGGACAAAATGAGCAGTTCTTC
TRBV2,TRBJ1-5,.,.,CASSASEFNQPQHF,TGTGCCAGCAGCGCCTCGGAGTTCAATCAGCCCCAGCATTTT
TRBV4-2,TRBJ2-7,TRBD2,.,CASSQAGTSGIDEQYF,TGTGCCAGCAGCCAAGCCGGGACTAGCGGGATTGACGAGCAGTACTTC